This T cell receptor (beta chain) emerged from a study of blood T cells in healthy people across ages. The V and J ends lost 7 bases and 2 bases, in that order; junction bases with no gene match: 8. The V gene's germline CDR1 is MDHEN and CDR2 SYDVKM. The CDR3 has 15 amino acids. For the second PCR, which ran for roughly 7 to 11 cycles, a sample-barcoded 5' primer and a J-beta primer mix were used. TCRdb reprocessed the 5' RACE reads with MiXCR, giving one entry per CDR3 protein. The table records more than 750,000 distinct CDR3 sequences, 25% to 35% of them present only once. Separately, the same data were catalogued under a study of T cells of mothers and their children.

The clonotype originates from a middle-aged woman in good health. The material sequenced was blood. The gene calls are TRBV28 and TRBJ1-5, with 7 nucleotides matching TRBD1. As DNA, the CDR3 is TGTGCCAGCACCACCCAGGGGGGCGGCAATCAGCCCCAGCATTTT. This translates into CASTTQGGGNQPQHF.